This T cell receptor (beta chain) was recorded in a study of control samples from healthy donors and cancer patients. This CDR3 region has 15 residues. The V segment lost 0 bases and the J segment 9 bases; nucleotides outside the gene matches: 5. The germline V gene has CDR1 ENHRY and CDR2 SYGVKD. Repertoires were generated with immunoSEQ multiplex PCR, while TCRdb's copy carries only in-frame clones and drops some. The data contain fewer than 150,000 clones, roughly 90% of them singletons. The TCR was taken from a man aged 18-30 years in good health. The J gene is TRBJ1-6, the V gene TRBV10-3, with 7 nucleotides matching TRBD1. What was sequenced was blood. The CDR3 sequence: CAISESGTVRSPLHF. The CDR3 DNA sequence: TGTGCCATCAGTGAGTCGGGGACAGTCCGTTCACCCCTCCACTTT.